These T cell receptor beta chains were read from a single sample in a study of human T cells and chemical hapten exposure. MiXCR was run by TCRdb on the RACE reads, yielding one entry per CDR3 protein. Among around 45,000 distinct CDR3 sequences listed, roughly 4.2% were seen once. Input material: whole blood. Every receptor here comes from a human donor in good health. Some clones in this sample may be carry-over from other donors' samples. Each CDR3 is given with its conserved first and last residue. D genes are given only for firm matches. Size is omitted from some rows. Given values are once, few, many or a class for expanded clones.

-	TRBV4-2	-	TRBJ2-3	TGTGCCAGCAGCCAAGGCGGGACTGGTTCCACAGATACGCAGTATTTT	CASSQGGTGSTDTQYF
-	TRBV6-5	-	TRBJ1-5	TGTGCCAGCAGCCCAGGGCGTTCGGGCAATCAGCCCCAGCATTTT	CASSPGRSGNQPQHF
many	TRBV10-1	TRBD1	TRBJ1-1	TGCGCCAGCAGCCCGGGACAGGGGATGTCGAACACTGAAGCTTTCTTT	CASSPGQGMSNTEAFF
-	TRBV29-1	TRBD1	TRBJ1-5	TGCAGCGTTGAAAAGGACAGGGGGCTCTATCAGCCCCAGCATTTT	CSVEKDRGLYQPQHF
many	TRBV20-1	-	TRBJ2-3	TGCAGTGCCCCCACTTGGGGGCTCTGGGCAGATACGCAGTATTTT	CSAPTWGLWADTQYF
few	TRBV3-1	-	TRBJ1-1	TGTGCCAGCAGCCCACGCCGACAGGACTCTGAAGCTTTCTTT	CASSPRRQDSEAFF
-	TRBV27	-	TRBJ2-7	TGTGCCAGCAGTTTACGGGGCAGAAACTCCTACGAGCAGTACTTC	CASSLRGRNSYEQYF
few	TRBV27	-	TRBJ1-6	TGTGCCAGCAGTTTATTTAGCTCCTATAATTCACCCCTCCACTTT	CASSLFSSYNSPLHF
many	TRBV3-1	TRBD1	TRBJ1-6	TGTGCCAGCAGCCCCGACGTGGGGACAGCCAATTCACCCCTCCACTTT	CASSPDVGTANSPLHF
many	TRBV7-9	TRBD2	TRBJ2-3	TGTGCCAGCAGCGCGGGACTAGCGGGAGATCGCACAGATACGCAGTATTTT	CASSAGLAGDRTDTQYF
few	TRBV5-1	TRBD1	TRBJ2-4	TGCGCCAGCAGACCGACAGGGGTTGTCAAAAACATTCAGTACTTC	CASRPTGVVKNIQYF
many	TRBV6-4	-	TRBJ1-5	TGTGCCAGCAGTGAAGATTCTAGCAATCAGCCCCAGCATTTT	CASSEDSSNQPQHF
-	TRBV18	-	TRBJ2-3	TGTGCCAGCTCACCACTGGATGCAGATACGCAGTATTTT	CASSPLDADTQYF
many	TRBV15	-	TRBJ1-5	TGTGCCACCAGCAGAGGGCAGCCCAACAATCAGCCCCAGCATTTT	CATSRGQPNNQPQHF
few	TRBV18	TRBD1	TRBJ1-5	TGTGCCAGCTCATACCGACAGGGAGATCAGCCCCAGCATTTT	CASSYRQGDQPQHF
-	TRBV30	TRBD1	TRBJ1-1	TGTGCCTGGAGGGAACAGGGGGTCACTGAAGCTTTCTTT	CAWREQGVTEAFF
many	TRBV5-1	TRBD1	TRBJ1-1	TGCGCCAGCAGCGGAAACAGGGGTTCCACTGAAGCTTTCTTT	CASSGNRGSTEAFF
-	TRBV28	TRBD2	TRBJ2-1	TGTGCCAGCAGTATTCTAGCGGGACCGTACAATGAGCAGTTCTTC	CASSILAGPYNEQFF
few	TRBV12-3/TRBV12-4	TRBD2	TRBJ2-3	TGTGCCAGCACAAAGACTAGCGGGGGCACAGATACGCAGTATTTT	CASTKTSGGTDTQYF
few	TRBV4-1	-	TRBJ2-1	TGCGCCAGCAGCCAAGATGAGGCCCTGAGCTCCTACAATGAGCAGTTCTTC	CASSQDEALSSYNEQFF
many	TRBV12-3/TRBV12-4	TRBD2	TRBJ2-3	TGTGCCAGCAGTTGGTATCCGGGACTAGCGGACTCCCGACCAAACACAGATACGCAGTATTTT	CASSWYPGLADSRPNTDTQYF